This TCR beta chain was obtained from a study of blood T cell repertoires in COVID-19. Study details: The United States, Italy and Spain were the sources of the acute and convalescent COVID-19 samples.

Under the authors' procedure: For nucleated cells, counts were estimated from reference gene primer amplification. TCRdb's table, derived via immunoSEQ multiplex PCR, lists solely in-frame clones and lacks some. V, J and clone size derive from that table, while D and trimming were established from the DNA sequence. The repertoire includes some 69,000 clones, 65% to 85% of them detected once, and approximately 15% sits in the top ten. The CDR3 has 16 amino acids. J gave up 6 bases and V 5 bases, and 6 bases lay outside the gene matches. Looked up from germline, CDR1 is MRHNA and CDR2 is SNTAGT. This TCR derives from a man in his sixties with acute or convalescent COVID-19. The chain combines TRBV6-4 with TRBJ2-3; 15 bases map to TRBD2. The sample comprised peripheral blood. This chain's CDR3 is CASSPRTSGGADTQYF. The CDR3 region has the DNA TGTGCCAGCAGTCCAAGGACTAGCGGGGGGGCCGATACGCAGTATTTT.